The rows below give T cell receptor beta chains drawn from one sample of a study of blood T cell repertoires in COVID-19. The method was immunoSEQ multiplex PCR; TCRdb's version includes in-frame clones alone and lacks a portion of them. The table lists roughly 250,000 clones, approximately 84% of them singletons, with 3.5% to 4.5% in the top ten. What was sequenced was peripheral blood. These receptors came from a man over 45 with acute or convalescent COVID-19. Both conserved end residues are part of each CDR3. D genes are given only for firm matches. Clone size appears in some rows only: once, few, many, or a class for an expanded clone.

>.|TRBV7-6|TRBD1|TRBJ2-3
TGTGCCAGCAGACGGGACAGGGGTTCAGATACGCAGTATTTT
CASRRDRGSDTQYF
>.|TRBV14|.|TRBJ2-7
TGTGCCAGCAGCCTGGGGGCGGGTAAAAGCTACGAGCAGTACTTC
CASSLGAGKSYEQYF
>once|TRBV5-5|TRBD1|TRBJ1-2
TGTGCCAGCAGCTTGGAGCCGGACAGGGCTAACTATGGCTACACCTTC
CASSLEPDRANYGYTF
>few|TRBV3-1/TRBV3-2|TRBD2|TRBJ2-3
TGTGCCAGCAGCCGACGGACTAGCGGGAGTGGGGAAGATACGCAGTATTTT
CASSRRTSGSGEDTQYF
>many|TRBV2|.|TRBJ2-7
TGTGCCAGCACCTCCAGGGTGTTATCCTACGAGCAGTACTTC
CASTSRVLSYEQYF
>.|TRBV11-2|TRBD2|TRBJ2-1
TGTGCCAGCAGCTTAGAACCGGGACTAGCGGGAGGCACCAAGCAGTTCTTC
CASSLEPGLAGGTKQFF
>few|TRBV28|.|TRBJ2-2
TGTGCCAGCAGTTTTCGCACCGGGGAGCTGTTTTTT
CASSFRTGELFF
>.|TRBV11-3|.|TRBJ2-6
TGTGCCAGCAGCTTAGATACGGGTACTGGGGCCAACGTCCTGACTTTC
CASSLDTGTGANVLTF
>.|TRBV24-1|TRBD2|TRBJ2-7
TGTGCCACCGAGCTAGCGGGAGAAGGCGAGCAGTACTTC
CATELAGEGEQYF
>.|TRBV5-1|TRBD1|TRBJ1-6
TGCGCCAGCAGCTTGGCCTGGGACAGGGAGGATTCACCCCTCCACTTT
CASSLAWDREDSPLHF
>.|TRBV2|.|TRBJ2-5
TGTGCCAGCAGTGAATTGGGAAAAACTAGTTATTTACAGTACTTC
CASSELGKTSYLQYF
>.|TRBV3-1/TRBV3-2|.|TRBJ1-1
TGTGCCAGCAGCCACGTCGGTAAGAACACTGAAGCTTTCTTT
CASSHVGKNTEAFF
>.|TRBV4-1|.|TRBJ2-7
TGCGCCAGCAGCCACCCCGGGAGACACTCCTACGAGCAGTACTTC
CASSHPGRHSYEQYF
>.|TRBV18|TRBD1|TRBJ1-2
TGTGCCAGCTCAACCGGGACAGGGGACGGGTATGGCTACACCTTC
CASSTGTGDGYGYTF
>.|TRBV7-7|.|TRBJ2-7
TGTGCTAGCAGCTTGACGCGGGAGCAGTACTTC
CASSLTREQYF
>.|TRBV7-9|.|TRBJ1-6
TGTGCCAGCAGCCAAGGGAGCTCCTATAATTCACCCCTCCACTTT
CASSQGSSYNSPLHF
>once|TRBV4-2|TRBD2|TRBJ2-2
TGTGCCAGCAGCCACCAACAGCGGGGGATGGAGAACACCGGGGAGCTGTTTTTT
CASSHQQRGMENTGELFF
>.|TRBV6-4|.|TRBJ2-7
TGTGCCAGCAGTGACACGAGCAGGGTCTGCTACGAGCAGTACTTC
CASSDTSRVCYEQYF
>.|TRBV20-1|.|TRBJ1-2
TGCAGTGCTAGTCAGGGAACCTTTAACTATGGCTACACCTTC
CSASQGTFNYGYTF
>.|TRBV6-5|.|TRBJ1-3
TGTGCCAGCAGGTTGACAGGAGGCGGAAACACCATATATTTT
CASRLTGGGNTIYF
>.|TRBV30|.|TRBJ1-1
TGTGCCTGGAGACTCAACACTGAAGCTTTCTTT
CAWRLNTEAFF
>.|TRBV14|.|TRBJ2-7
TGTGCCAGCAGCCAAGATGGGGGGGTCGGACAGGGAACTATTCACGAGCAGTACTTC
CASSQDGGVGQGTIHEQYF
>.|TRBV9|.|TRBJ1-4
TGTGCCAGCAGCGTAGGATTGGGGAACAGGGAACTGTTTTTT
CASSVGLGNRELFF
>.|TRBV5-4|.|TRBJ2-3
TGTGCCAGCAGCTTCCGCGGACTCGGCACAGATACGCAGTATTTT
CASSFRGLGTDTQYF
>.|TRBV25-1|TRBD2|TRBJ2-5
TGTGCCAGCAGCAGCCTAGCGGGGGGAAGAGAGACCCAGTACTTC
CASSSLAGGRETQYF
>.|TRBV9|TRBD1|TRBJ1-5
TGTGCCAGCAGCGTAGGAGCAGGGGGATATCAGCCCCAGCATTTT
CASSVGAGGYQPQHF
>.|TRBV6-5|.|TRBJ1-4
TGTGCCAGCAGTTACACCGGGACAAGTGAAAAACTGTTTTTT
CASSYTGTSEKLFF
>.|TRBV5-4|TRBD1|TRBJ1-1
TGTGCCAGCAGCGTGGACAGGGAGAACACTGAAGCTTTCTTT
CASSVDRENTEAFF
>.|TRBV19|.|TRBJ2-5
TGTGCCAGTAGTGGAGGGGGGACAGCCCAAGAGACCCAGTACTTC
CASSGGGTAQETQYF
>.|TRBV6-5|.|TRBJ1-4
TGTGCCAGCAGTTCCCACAGGGTCCGGAATGAAAAACTGTTTTTT
CASSSHRVRNEKLFF
>few|TRBV5-1|TRBD2|TRBJ2-1
TGCGCCAGCAGCTTGGAGCCTAGCGGGATGAATGAGCAGTTCTTC
CASSLEPSGMNEQFF
>.|TRBV15|TRBD2|TRBJ2-5
TGTGCCACCAGCAGAACTTTAGCGGGGGCTTTCCGGGAGACCCAGTACTTC
CATSRTLAGAFRETQYF
>.|TRBV7-9|.|TRBJ1-2
TGTGCCAGCAGCTTCCGGACAGCCTATGGCTACACCTTC
CASSFRTAYGYTF
>.|TRBV2|TRBD1|TRBJ1-2
TGTGCCAGCAGTGAACGGACAGGCTATGGCTACACCTTC
CASSERTGYGYTF
>.|TRBV7-2|TRBD2|TRBJ2-1
TGTGCCAGCAGCTTAACCGGGACTAGCGGGGGTGAGCAGTTCTTC
CASSLTGTSGGEQFF
>.|TRBV2|TRBD2|TRBJ2-1
TGTGCCAGCAGTCGGAGACTAGCGGGAGGAAACAATGAGCAGTTCTTC
CASSRRLAGGNNEQFF
>.|TRBV15|.|TRBJ2-3
TGTGCCACCAGCAGAGCTGTGAGGGGGACAATCCCAATCTTCACAGATACGCAGTATTTT
CATSRAVRGTIPIFTDTQYF
>few|TRBV27|.|TRBJ1-2
TGTGCCAGCAGTTCATCGAGGACAGCCTATGGCTACACCTTC
CASSSSRTAYGYTF
>few|TRBV11-2|.|TRBJ1-1
TGTGCCAGCAGCTTAGGGGGGTCACAGGGCTTCTGGACTGAAGCTTTCTTT
CASSLGGSQGFWTEAFF